This TCR beta chain emerged from a study of spatial heterogeneity in lung cancer. Regarding the study as a whole: Tumors with more nonsynonymous mutations had more expanded intratumoral alpha and beta TCRs.

MiXCR was run by TCRdb on the 5' RACE reads, yielding one entry per CDR3 protein. The sample shows 3,800 or so distinct CDR3 sequences, around 4.6% of them seen only once. This CDR3 is built from 13 residues. The germline V and J ends were trimmed by 5 bases and 3 bases, with 11 bases remaining between them. Per germline, CDR1 SGHVS and CDR2 FNYEAQ. As to time point: sample taken at primary tumor resection. This clonotype has only a few counts. The antigen is unknown. This TCR was recovered from a female donor with early-stage non-small cell lung cancer. The V gene is TRBV7-6, the J gene TRBJ2-7; either TRBD1 or TRBD2 may supply D (5 bases each). The sequenced sample was lung tumor tissue, obtained at surgery. CDR3 in DNA: TGTGCCAGCAGCCCGGGACCGAACTACGAGCAGTACTTC. It codes for CASSPGPNYEQYF.